This T cell receptor (beta chain) originates from a study of blood T cell repertoires in COVID-19. Method: immunoSEQ multiplex PCR; TCRdb's copy keeps in-frame clones and lacks some. The sample records about 250,000 clones, around nine tenths being singletons. The CDR3 spans 15 residues. CDR1 is SNHLY, CDR2 FYNNEI, per germline. The V and J ends lost 4 bases and 4 bases respectively, with 16 bases between them. The sample taken for sequencing was peripheral blood. The genes are TRBV2 and TRBJ1-1, with no clear D. The receptor was isolated from a young man with active or convalescent COVID-19. The CDR3 here is CASSGETPRRTEAFF. In nucleotides, the CDR3 is TGTGCCAGCAGTGGAGAAACGCCTCGCCGCACTGAAGCTTTCTTT.